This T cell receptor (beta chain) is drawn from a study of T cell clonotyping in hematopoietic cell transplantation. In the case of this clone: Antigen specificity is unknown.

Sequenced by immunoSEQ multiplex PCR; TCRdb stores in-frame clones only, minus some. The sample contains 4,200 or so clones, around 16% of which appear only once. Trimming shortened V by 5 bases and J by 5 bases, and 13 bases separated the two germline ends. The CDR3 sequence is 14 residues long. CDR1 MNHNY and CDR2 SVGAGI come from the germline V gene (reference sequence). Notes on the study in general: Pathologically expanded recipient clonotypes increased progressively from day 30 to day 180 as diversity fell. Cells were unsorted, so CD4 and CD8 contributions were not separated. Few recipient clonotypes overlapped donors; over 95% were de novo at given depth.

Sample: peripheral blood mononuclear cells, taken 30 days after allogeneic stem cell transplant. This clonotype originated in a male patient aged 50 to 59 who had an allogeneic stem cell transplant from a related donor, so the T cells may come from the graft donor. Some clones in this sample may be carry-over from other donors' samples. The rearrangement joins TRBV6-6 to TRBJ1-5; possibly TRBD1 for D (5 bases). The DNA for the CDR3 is TGTGCCAGCAGTCCCGGCTGGGGGGATCAGCCCCAGCATTTT. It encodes CASSPGWGDQPQHF.